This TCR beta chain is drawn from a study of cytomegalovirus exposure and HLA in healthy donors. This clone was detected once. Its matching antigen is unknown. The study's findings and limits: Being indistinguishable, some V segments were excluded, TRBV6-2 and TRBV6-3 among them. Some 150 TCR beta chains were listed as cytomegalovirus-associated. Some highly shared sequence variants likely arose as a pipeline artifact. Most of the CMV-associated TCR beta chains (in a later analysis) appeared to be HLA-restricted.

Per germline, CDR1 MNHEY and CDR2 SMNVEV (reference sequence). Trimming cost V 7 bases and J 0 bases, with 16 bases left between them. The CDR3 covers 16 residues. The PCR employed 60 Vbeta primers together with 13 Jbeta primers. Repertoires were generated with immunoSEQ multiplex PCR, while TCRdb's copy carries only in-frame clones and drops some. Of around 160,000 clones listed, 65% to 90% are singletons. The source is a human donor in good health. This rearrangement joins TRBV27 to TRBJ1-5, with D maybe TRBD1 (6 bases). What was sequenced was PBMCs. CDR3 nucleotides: TGTGCCAGCACCACGACAGGACCCTATAGCAATCAGCCCCAGCATTTT. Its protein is CASTTTGPYSNQPQHF.